This T cell receptor (beta chain) appears in the sequencing data of a study of shared clonotypes between healthy human individuals. Study as a whole: CD8 memory received one plate per donor, CD8 naive two, CD4 memory three and CD4 naive three.

In the authors' methods: Sequence data from immunoSEQ were junction-only and lacked quality scores; consequently, filtering differed. Only in-frame clones appear in the TCRdb table, and some are missing; sequencing was by immunoSEQ multiplex PCR. That table is the source of V, J and clone size, and D and trimming were worked out from the DNA. The table shows about 2.4 million clones, with approximately 93% occurring only once. The CDR3 is made up of 13 amino acids. CDR1 is SQVTM, CDR2 ANQGSEA, per germline. Trimming removed 3 bases at V and 7 bases at J, with 12 bases between. General study findings and limits: Rarefaction curves obtained for sorted subsets showed sequencing incomplete despite large depth. Measured sharing among donors was expected to vary with sequencing depth.

With regard to this clone: Its target is not known.

The clonotype originates from a man aged 18 to 30 in good health. Some clones in this sample may be carry-over from other donors' samples. The sample consisted of naive CD4+ T cells from PBMCs. Described subset: CD45RA+ positively selected. This sequence joins TRBV29-1 and TRBJ2-2; tentative D call: TRBD1 (6 bases). CDR3 nucleotide sequence: TGCAGCGTTGATACGACAGGCTACGGGGAGCTGTTTTTT. It encodes CSVDTTGYGELFF.